The subject of this entry is one T cell receptor (beta chain). The source of the sample is a study of blood T cell repertoires in COVID-19. The CDR3 is 15 amino acids. CDR1 is MNHNS and CDR2 is SASEGT in the germline V gene. V was clipped by 3 bases and J by 3 bases; unmatched bases: 6. Measured with immunoSEQ multiplex PCR; TCRdb has only the in-frame clones, and not every one. The sample includes tens of thousands of clones, approximately 91% of them seen just once. The chain combines TRBV6-1 with TRBJ2-7; 9 nucleotides align to TRBD2. This TCR came from a human donor in a cohort sampled during active COVID-19. The donor label of this sample is uncertain. The material sequenced was peripheral blood. CDR3 in DNA: TGTGCCAGCAGTGATGGAGCGGGAGGATACTACGAGCAGTACTTC. Encoded protein: CASSDGAGGYYEQYF.